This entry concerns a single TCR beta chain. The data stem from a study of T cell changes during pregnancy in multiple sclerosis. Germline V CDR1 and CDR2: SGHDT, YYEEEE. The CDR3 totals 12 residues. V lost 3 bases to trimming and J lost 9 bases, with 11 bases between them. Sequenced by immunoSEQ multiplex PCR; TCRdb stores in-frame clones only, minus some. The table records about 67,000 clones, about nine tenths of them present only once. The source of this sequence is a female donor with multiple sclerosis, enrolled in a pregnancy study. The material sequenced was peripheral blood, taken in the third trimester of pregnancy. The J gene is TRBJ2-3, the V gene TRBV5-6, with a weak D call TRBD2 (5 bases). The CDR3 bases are TGTGCCAGCAGCTCAAATGACTACACGCAGTATTTT. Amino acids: CASSSNDYTQYF.